This T cell receptor (beta chain) was profiled in a study of CD8+ T cells in alopecia areata. On the study more broadly: Patients in the treated group were given tofacitinib by mouth, 5 to 10 mg twice a day. Notes on the study in general: Many expanded lesional clones stayed in scalp and blood while on tofacitinib.

The sequencing template was cDNA reverse transcribed from extracted RNA. Produced via immunoSEQ multiplex PCR; TCRdb's table is partial and in-frame only. This sample carries 150,000 to 250,000 clones, more than 45% of them seen once, and the ten largest clones take 5.5%. This clone was observed a handful of times. Its specificity is not known. The treatment is: oral pan-JAK inhibitor, 5-10 mg twice daily. Looked up from germline, CDR1 is LGHNA and CDR2 is YSLEER. The CDR3 spans 16 residues. Trimming removed 5 bases at V and 2 bases at J, with 15 bases between. Here the sequenced sample was CD4+ T cells sorted from blood, taken at week 24, from a patient treated with tofacitinib. This sequence originates from a human donor with alopecia areata. The chain recombines TRBV4-3 with TRBJ2-2, with D unclear. The CDR3 nucleotides are TGCGCCAGCAGCTATAGGCCCACCCAAAACACCGGGGAGCTGTTTTTT. Protein sequence: CASSYRPTQNTGELFF.